What follows is one T cell receptor beta chain and its context. The data are from a study of TIL therapy for anti-PD-1-resistant metastatic lung cancer. Sequencing used immunoSEQ v3. Assay used: immunoSEQ multiplex PCR; TCRdb lists only in-frame clones, some missing. The sample contains tens of thousands of clones, 69% of which appear only once. Germline V lookup: CDR1 MNHNY, CDR2 SVGAGI (reference sequence). Trimming took off 4 bases at V and 4 bases at J, with 13 bases between the two ends. The length of the CDR3 is 14 residues. As to time point: pre-treatment sample, taken before nivolumab and TIL therapy.

This chain joins TRBV6-6 and TRBJ1-1, with D uncertain. The source of this sequence is a person between 25 and 79 years old with non-small cell lung cancer. The sequencing used blood, collected at baseline. CDR3 DNA: TGTGCCAGCAGTTCTCACAGTTTGGGCACTGAAGCTTTCTTT. As protein: CASSSHSLGTEAFF.